The 20 T cell receptor beta chains presented below share a single source sample, sequenced in a study of blood T cell repertoires in COVID-19. Profiling relied on immunoSEQ multiplex PCR, and the TCRdb table lists in-frame clones only, not all of them. The profile shows roughly 150,000 clones, 85% to 90% of them singletons. The sequencing sample was made of peripheral blood. These receptor sequences come from an elderly woman with acute or convalescent COVID-19.

This sequence joins TRBV6-5 and TRBJ1-5, with TRBD1 matching over 7 bases. Trimming took 7 bases from V and 3 from J; bases not matched to a gene: 9. From germline, CDR1 is MNHEY and CDR2 SVGAGI. The CDR3 consists of 15 residues. CDR3 DNA: TGTGCCAGCAAAAGGAAGGGACAGTTCAATCAGCCCCAGCATTTT. It codes for CASKRKGQFNQPQHF.

V and J are TRBV4-2 and TRBJ2-2; 7 positions match TRBD1. With 4 bases clipped from V and 5 bases from J, the junction kept 7 bases outside the gene matches. The germline CDR1 and CDR2 sequences are LGHNA and YNFKEQ. The CDR3 is made up of 15 amino acids. CDR3: CASSRGGLRTGELFF. CDR3 in DNA: TGTGCCAGCAGCCGAGGGGGCCTAAGGACCGGGGAGCTGTTTTTT.

As for this clone: The sample contains more than one DNA sequence encoding this CDR3. Here the CDR3 reads CASSQDGQGNYGYTF. Written as DNA, the CDR3 is TGTGCCAGCAGCCAAGACGGACAGGGGAACTATGGCTACACCTTC. V gene TRBV3-1 (or the pseudogene TRBV3-2) combines with J gene TRBJ1-2; 9 positions match TRBD1. The CDR3 loop spans 15 amino acids. Germline lookup yields CDR1 LGHDT and CDR2 YNNKEL (reference sequence). Germline trimming cut 0 bases from V and 2 bases from J; bases unmatched to any gene: 1.

The J gene is TRBJ2-7, the V gene TRBV5-1; 8 bases agree with TRBD1. CDR3 length equals 13 residues. In germline, CDR1 is SGHRS, CDR2 YFSETQ. Unmatched junction bases numbered 3, after V lost 7 bases and J lost 0 bases. This CDR3 reads CASSTGGSYEQYF. DNA of the CDR3: TGCGCCAGCTCTACAGGGGGCTCCTACGAGCAGTACTTC.

The J gene is TRBJ2-1, the V gene TRBV10-1, with 8 bases aligning to TRBD2. The CDR3 has 15 residues. Germline V gene sequence: CDR1 WNHNN, CDR2 SYGVQD (reference sequence). Trimming removed 4 bases from V and 3 bases from J; junction bases left unmatched: 5. The CDR3 bases are TGCGCCAGCAGTGTGCAGCGGGGGATCTACAATGAGCAGTTCTTC. This sequence encodes CASSVQRGIYNEQFF.

The V call is TRBV3-1 (or the pseudogene TRBV3-2), the J call TRBJ2-5; tentative D call: TRBD2 (6 bases). The CDR3 has 16 residues. Trimming removed 4 bases from V and 2 bases from J, with 17 bases in between. Looked up from germline, CDR1 is LGHDT and CDR2 is YNNKEL (reference sequence). The CDR3 DNA sequence: TGTGCCAGCAGCCGATACGTTGGGACTTTACAAGAGACCCAGTACTTC. Translated: CASSRYVGTLQETQYF.

This clone was detected only once. The rearrangement links TRBV2 to TRBJ1-2; TRBD1 matches 9 bases. This CDR3 comprises 14 residues. Germline V gene lookup returns CDR1 SNHLY and CDR2 FYNNEI. Losses at the gene ends were 6 bases for V and 10 bases for J; bases not matched to a gene: 12. CDR3 in amino acids: CASSKPDRGGDYTF. In nucleotides, the CDR3 is TGTGCCAGCAGCAAACCAGACAGGGGGGGAGACTACACCTTC.

The chain couples TRBV30 to TRBJ1-6; a possible D gene is TRBD1 (5 bases). V shed 0 bases and J shed 7 bases, with 13 bases lying between them. The CDR3 totals 15 residues. From germline, CDR1 is GTSNPN and CDR2 SVGIG (reference sequence). The CDR3 DNA is TGTGCCTGGAGTGTGGGGGGTAAGGGGAATTCACCCCTCCACTTT. Amino acids: CAWSVGGKGNSPLHF. Based on the CDR3 plus reference TRBV30 and TRBJ1-6, the full variable domain is SQTIHQWPATLVQPVGSPLSLECTVEGTSNPNLYWYRQAAGRGLQLLFYSVGIGQISSEVPQNLSASRPQDRQFILSSKKLLLSDSGFYLCAWSVGGKGNSPLHFGNGTRLTVT.

This clone was counted once. The chain recombines TRBV29-1 with TRBJ1-2; 12 bases line up with TRBD1. This CDR3 is 12 amino acids long. CDR1 is SQVTM and CDR2 is ANQGSEA in the germline V gene. With V trimmed by 7 bases and J by 6 bases, 3 bases remained unmatched. The CDR3: CSGDRGLDGYTF. CDR3 coding DNA: TGCAGCGGGGACAGGGGGCTTGATGGCTACACCTTC.

This chain links TRBV19 with TRBJ2-7; tentative D call: TRBD1 (6 bases). V lost 2 bases to trimming and J lost 7 bases, with 15 bases between them. The CDR3 length is 14 residues. Germline values: CDR1 LNHDA, CDR2 SQIVND (reference sequence). CDR3 coding DNA: TGTGCCAGTAGTATACGTGGGGGCTTCCAAGAGCAGTACTTC. Encoded protein: CASSIRGGFQEQYF.

The rearrangement joins TRBV18 to TRBJ1-6; weak D call: TRBD1 (6 bases). V shed 2 bases and J shed 6 bases, with 14 bases lying between them. In germline, CDR1 is KGHSH, CDR2 LQKENI. The CDR3 totals 16 residues. The CDR3 DNA follows: TGTGCCAGCTCACCAGCTGGGACGGACAGTAATTCACCCCTCCACTTT. Translating gives CASSPAGTDSNSPLHF.

The CDR3 protein is CASSAGAGASTDTQYF. CDR3 nucleotide sequence: TGTGCCAGCAGCGCAGGGGCGGGGGCTAGCACAGATACGCAGTATTTT. The genes are TRBV9 and TRBJ2-3; D perhaps matches TRBD2 (7 bases). Trimming left V 3 bases short and J 0 bases short, with 14 bases between. The CDR3 extends over 16 amino acids. CDR1 and CDR2 (germline): SGDLS, YYNGEE.

As to this clone: Other DNA sequences in this specimen translate into the identical CDR3. The rearrangement joins TRBV7-3 to TRBJ1-1, with 8 bases aligning to TRBD1. Germline V lookup: CDR1 SGHTA, CDR2 FQGTGA. The V and J ends lost 2 bases and 1 base, in that order; junction bases with no gene match: 0. The CDR3 runs 14 residues. This chain's CDR3 is CASSLDRGNTEAFF. The CDR3 bases are TGTGCCAGCAGCTTAGACAGGGGGAACACTGAAGCTTTCTTT.

The chain links TRBV5-5 to TRBJ1-4; D is ambiguous. The CDR3 has 15 residues. V lost 1 base and J lost 1, with 8 bases in between. Germline V gene sequence: CDR1 SGHKS, CDR2 YYEKEE (reference sequence). CDR3 loop: CASSLNGITNEKLFF. In nucleotides, the CDR3 is TGTGCCAGCAGCTTGAACGGGATAACTAATGAAAAACTGTTTTTT.

The chain joins TRBV25-1 to TRBJ2-5; 7 nucleotides agree with TRBD2. With V trimmed by 5 bases and J by 13 bases, 13 bases remained unmatched. Germline loops: CDR1 MGHDK, CDR2 SYGVNS. This CDR3 comprises 13 residues. The CDR3 loop reads CASSRSGDARWYF. Written as DNA, the CDR3 is TGTGCCAGCAGTAGGAGCGGGGACGCTCGATGGTACTTC.

The V and J genes are TRBV6-6 and TRBJ1-2, with TRBD1 matching 9 bases. The CDR3 extends over 14 amino acids. V was clipped by 4 bases and J by 10 bases; unmatched bases: 10. Germline CDR1 MNHNY, CDR2 SVGAGI (reference sequence). The CDR3 region is CASSSGQGSRAYTF. The CDR3 nucleotides read TGTGCCAGCAGTTCAGGACAGGGGTCTCGGGCCTACACCTTC.

This chain uses TRBV5-1 with TRBJ2-7, with a tentative D call TRBD2 (5 bases). This CDR3 comprises 16 residues. Trimming took off 4 bases at V and 0 bases at J, with 17 bases between the two ends. Germline V gene sequence: CDR1 SGHRS, CDR2 YFSETQ. CDR3 coding DNA: TGCGCCAGCAGCACAGTCTCCGGGATACCCTCCTACGAGCAGTACTTC. Amino acids: CASSTVSGIPSYEQYF.

V and J are TRBV7-9 and TRBJ1-4; D unclear. V was pared by 0 bases and J by 8 bases, with 16 bases between. Germline loops: CDR1 SEHNR, CDR2 FQNEAQ (reference sequence). The CDR3 covers 16 residues. The CDR3 region is CASSLARITEEEKLFF. In DNA form, the CDR3 reads TGTGCCAGCAGCTTAGCGCGCATCACTGAAGAAGAAAAACTGTTTTTT.

The chain is built from TRBV4-3 and TRBJ1-6; no firm D call. CDR3 length: 22 amino acids. From germline, CDR1 is LGHNA and CDR2 YSLEER. With 1 base removed from V and 7 bases from J, the gap between germline ends came to 32 bases. The chain's CDR3 is CASSQVEARGFEYGEYNSPLHF. For the CDR3, the DNA is TGCGCCAGCAGCCAAGTAGAAGCTCGAGGGTTCGAATATGGGGAGTACAATTCACCCCTCCACTTT.

The V and J genes are TRBV6-5 and TRBJ1-6; D uncertain. The CDR3 totals 16 residues. Germline CDR1 reads MNHEY; CDR2 reads SVGAGI. Between the trimmed V and J ends, which lost 2 bases and 14 bases, there was a span of 22 bases. CDR3 DNA sequence: TGTGCCAGCAGTTACCCCACGGGGAATGGGATTATGTCCCTCCACTTT. Protein product: CASSYPTGNGIMSLHF.